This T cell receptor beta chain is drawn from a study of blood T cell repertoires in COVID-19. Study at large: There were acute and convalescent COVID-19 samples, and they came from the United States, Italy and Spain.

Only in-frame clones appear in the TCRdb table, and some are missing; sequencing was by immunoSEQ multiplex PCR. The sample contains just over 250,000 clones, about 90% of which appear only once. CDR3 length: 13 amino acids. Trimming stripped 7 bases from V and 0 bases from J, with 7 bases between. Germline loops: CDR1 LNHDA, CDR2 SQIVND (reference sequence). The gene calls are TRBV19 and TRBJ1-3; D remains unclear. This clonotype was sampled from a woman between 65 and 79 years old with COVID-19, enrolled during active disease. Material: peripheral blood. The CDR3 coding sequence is TGTGCCAGTACCGAGTTCTCTGGAAACACCATATATTTT. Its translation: CASTEFSGNTIYF.